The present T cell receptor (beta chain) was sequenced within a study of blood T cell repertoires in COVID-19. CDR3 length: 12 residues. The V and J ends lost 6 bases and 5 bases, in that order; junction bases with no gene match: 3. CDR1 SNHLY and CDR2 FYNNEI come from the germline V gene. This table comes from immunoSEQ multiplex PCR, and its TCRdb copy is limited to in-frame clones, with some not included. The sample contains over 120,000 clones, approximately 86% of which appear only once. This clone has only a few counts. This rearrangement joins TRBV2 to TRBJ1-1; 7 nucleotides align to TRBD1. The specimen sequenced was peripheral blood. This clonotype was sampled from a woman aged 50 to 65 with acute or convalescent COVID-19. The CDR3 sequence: CASRQGWTEAFF. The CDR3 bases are TGTGCCAGCAGACAGGGGTGGACTGAAGCTTTCTTT.